The 15 T cell receptor beta chains presented below share a single source sample, sequenced in a study of Graves' ophthalmopathy and Graves' hyperthyroidism listed by TCRdb under 2018. Sequencing used an Illumina HiSeq 2000. For repertoire sequencing, the TCR beta CDR3 regions were amplified from RNA transcripts. HTBI primers and the Qiagen OneStep RT-PCR kit were used in a first-round RT-PCR, which was followed by a second-round multiplex PCR, size selection and purification. TCRdb itself trimmed the public reads at Q25 with fastp, ran MiXCR and retained productive beta chains. When rows share a CDR3 protein, they turn into one entry using the most common DNA and genes. The sample includes about 1.1 million distinct CDR3 sequences, with about 38% observed a single time. Of the sample, 11% is held by the ten largest clones. The sample consisted of peripheral blood or thyroid tissue (not recorded which). The receptors come from an adult man with Graves' hyperthyroidism.

This clonotype came up a few times. V is TRBV6-1 and J is TRBJ1-2, with a tentative D call TRBD1 (5 bases). V was cut by 2 bases and J by 6 bases, with 16 bases left in between. This CDR3 has 15 residues. Germline CDR1 reads MNHNS; CDR2 reads SASEGT. The CDR3 DNA follows: TGTGCCAGCAGTGAATCGTGGCTTGGGACGGATGGCTACACCTTC. It encodes CASSESWLGTDGYTF.

As regards this clonotype: A much larger clone is a single base away; this may be a read error. This chain links TRBV10-3 with TRBJ1-6; a possible D gene is TRBD1 (5 bases). Germline V CDR1 and CDR2: ENHRY, SYGVKD. The CDR3 contains 14 residues. The CDR3 loop reads CASRPGRYNSPLYF. CDR3 nucleotides: TGTGCCAGCAGGCCAGGGAGGTATAATTCACCCCTCTACTTT.

This clonotype was counted ten times or more. V gene TRBV7-2 combines with J gene TRBJ2-7; D not certain. The CDR3 is 15 amino acids. From germline, CDR1 is SGHTA and CDR2 FQGNSA. Trimming pared 2 bases from V and 1 base from J, leaving 12 bases between. The CDR3 nucleotides read TGTGCCAGCAGCTTAATAGCAGGTCAATCCTACGAGCAGTACTTC. It is translated as CASSLIAGQSYEQYF.

This clonotype has a count of ten or more. The chain is built from TRBV5-1 and TRBJ1-1; TRBD1 might be the D (5 bases). CDR1 is SGHRS, CDR2 YFSETQ, per germline. The CDR3 consists of 15 residues. Trimming removed 4 bases at V and 0 bases at J, with 13 bases between. The CDR3 DNA follows: TGCGCCAGCAGCGGGTACAGGACTATGAACACTGAAGCTTTCTTT. It is translated as CASSGYRTMNTEAFF.

This clonotype was detected only once. This rearrangement joins TRBV2 to TRBJ2-7; 7 bases agree with TRBD2. Trimming removed 6 bases from V and 2 bases from J; junction bases left unmatched: 16. The CDR3 has 17 residues. Germline V gene lookup returns CDR1 SNHLY and CDR2 FYNNEI. This CDR3 reads CASSPDGGMGGAYEQYF. In DNA, the CDR3 is TGTGCCAGCAGCCCCGACGGGGGAATGGGGGGGGCCTACGAGCAGTACTTC.

V and J are TRBV11-2 and TRBJ2-5, with no clear D. This CDR3 is 15 amino acids long. Per germline, CDR1 SGHAT and CDR2 FQNNGV. Trimming removed 5 bases at V and 3 bases at J, with 16 bases between. This CDR3 reads CASSPIEIDKETQYF. DNA of the CDR3: TGTGCCAGCAGCCCGATCGAGATAGATAAAGAGACCCAGTACTTC.

This chain uses TRBV7-9 with TRBJ2-7; either TRBD1 or TRBD2 may supply D (7 bases each). This CDR3 has 14 amino acids. Per the germline V gene, CDR1 is SEHNR and CDR2 is FQNEAQ (reference sequence). V was trimmed by 1 base and J by 11 bases, leaving 18 bases between them. The CDR3 region has the DNA TGTGCCAGCAGCTTAGACCTGGGAGGGGGCGCGGAGTACTTC. Protein sequence: CASSLDLGGGAEYF.

This clonotype appeared many times. The chain is built from TRBV12-3 or TRBV12-4 and TRBJ1-5; no definite D call. Trimming removed 3 bases from V and 6 bases from J, with 9 bases in between. The CDR3 contains 13 residues. The CDR3 is CASSLKQTQPQHF. In DNA form, the CDR3 reads TGTGCCAGCAGTTTGAAACAGACTCAGCCCCAGCATTTT.

The chain is built from TRBV25-1 and TRBJ2-5, with 9 positions matching TRBD2. The CDR3 totals 14 residues. Per germline, CDR1 MGHDK and CDR2 SYGVNS. V was pared by 8 bases and J by 4 bases, with 8 bases of the junction left unmatched. The CDR3 bases are TGTGCCAGCGCTCAGCGGGGGGCTAGAGAGACCCAGTACTTC. Amino acids: CASAQRGARETQYF. The whole variable domain, filled in from reference TRBV25-1 and TRBJ2-5, reads EADIYQTPRYLVIGTGKKITLECSQTMGHDKMYWYQQDPGMELHLIHYSYGVNSTEKGDLSSESTVSRIRTEHFPLTLESARPSHTSQYLCASAQRGARETQYFGPGTRLLVL.

This clonotype appeared many times. J is TRBJ1-1 and V is TRBV4-1; D is unresolved. This CDR3 spans 16 amino acids. Trimming pared 1 base from V and 3 bases from J, leaving 15 bases between. The germline gives CDR1 MGHRA, CDR2 YSYEKL. CDR3 DNA sequence: TGCGCCAGCAGCCAAGCCCTTAGGATTGATTACACTGAAGCTTTCTTT. The encoded protein is CASSQALRIDYTEAFF.

The J gene is TRBJ1-4, the V gene TRBV7-9, with D possibly matching TRBD1 (5 bases). Germline CDR1 SEHNR, CDR2 FQNEAQ (reference sequence). CDR3 size: 12 residues. With 6 bases removed from V and 11 bases from J, the gap between germline ends came to 13 bases. As DNA, the CDR3 is TGTGCCAGCAGTTACGTACAGGATAAACTGTTTTTT. Its protein is CASSYVQDKLFF.

The V gene is TRBV7-2, the J gene TRBJ1-2, with D possibly TRBD1 on 5 matching bases. In germline, CDR1 is SGHTA, CDR2 FQGNSA. CDR3 length: 14 residues. V gave up 3 bases and J gave up 6 bases, with 14 bases separating them. CDR3 amino acids: CASSLLGEENGYTF. In nucleotides, the CDR3 is TGTGCCAGCAGCTTGTTAGGGGAGGAGAATGGCTACACCTTC. Full variable domain (missing parts from reference TRBV7-2 and TRBJ1-2): GAGVSQSPSNKVTEKGKDVELRCDPISGHTALYWYRQSLGQGLEFLIYFQGNSAPDKSGLPSDRFSAERTGGSVSTLTIQRTQQEDSAVYLCASSLLGEENGYTFGSGTRLTVV.

V usage is TRBV19 and J usage is TRBJ1-5, with D unclear. Germline CDR1 is LNHDA and CDR2 is SQIVND (reference sequence). The CDR3 extends over 15 amino acids. V gave up 4 bases and J gave up 7 bases, with 17 bases separating them. The CDR3 bases are TGTGCCAGTAGTACGAGCATTGGGCTGTCGCAGCCCCAGCATTTT. This encodes CASSTSIGLSQPQHF.

This clonotype was found many times. J is TRBJ2-7 and V is TRBV29-1; 7 bases are shared with TRBD1. CDR3 size: 13 residues. The germline gives CDR1 SQVTM, CDR2 ANQGSEA. V was pared by 5 bases and J by 4 bases, with 8 bases of the junction left unmatched. The CDR3 loop is CSVFPRQGYEQYF. In DNA, the CDR3 is TGCAGCGTTTTCCCCCGACAGGGTTACGAGCAGTACTTC.

J is TRBJ2-7 and V is TRBV6-6; the match to TRBD2 covers 8 bases. Trimming took 10 bases from V and 0 from J; bases not matched to a gene: 5. Germline assignment: CDR1 MNHNY and CDR2 SVGAGI (reference sequence). The CDR3 contains 13 residues. CDR3 coding DNA: TGTGCCACCCAGACTAGCGTCTCCTACGAGCAGTACTTC. Amino acid sequence: CATQTSVSYEQYF.